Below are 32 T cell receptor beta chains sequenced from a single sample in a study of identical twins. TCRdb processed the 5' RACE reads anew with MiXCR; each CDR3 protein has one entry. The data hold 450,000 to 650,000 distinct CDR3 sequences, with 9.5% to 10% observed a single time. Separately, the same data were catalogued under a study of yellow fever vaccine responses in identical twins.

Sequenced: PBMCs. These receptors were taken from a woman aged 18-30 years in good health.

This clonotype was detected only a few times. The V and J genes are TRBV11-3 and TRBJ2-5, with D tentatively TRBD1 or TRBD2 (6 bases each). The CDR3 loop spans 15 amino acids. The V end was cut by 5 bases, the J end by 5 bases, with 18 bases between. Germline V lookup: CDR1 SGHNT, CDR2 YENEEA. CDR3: CASSLRQAGIETQYF. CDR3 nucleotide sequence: TGTGCCAGCAGCCTCCGACAGGCGGGGATTGAGACCCAGTACTTC.

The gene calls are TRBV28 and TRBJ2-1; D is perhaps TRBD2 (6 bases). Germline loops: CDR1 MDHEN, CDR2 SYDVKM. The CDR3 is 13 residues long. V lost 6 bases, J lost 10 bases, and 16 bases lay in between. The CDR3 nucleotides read TGTGCCAGCAGACCGGCGGCTAGCGTCGAGCAGTTCTTC. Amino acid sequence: CASRPAASVEQFF.

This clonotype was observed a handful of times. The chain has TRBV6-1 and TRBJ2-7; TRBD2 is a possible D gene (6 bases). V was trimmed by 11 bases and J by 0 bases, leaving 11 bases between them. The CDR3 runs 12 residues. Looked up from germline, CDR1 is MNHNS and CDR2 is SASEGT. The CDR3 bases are TGTGCCGGGGGGAGGAGCTCCTACGAGCAGTACTTC. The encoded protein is CAGGRSSYEQYF.

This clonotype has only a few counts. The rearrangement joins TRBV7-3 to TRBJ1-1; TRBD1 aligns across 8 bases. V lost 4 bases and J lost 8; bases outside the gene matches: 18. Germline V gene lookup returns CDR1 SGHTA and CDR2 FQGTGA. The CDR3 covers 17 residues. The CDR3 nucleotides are TGTGCCAGCAGCTCCTTACTTTCCGGGACAGGCGCAGAGGAAGCTTTCTTT. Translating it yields CASSSLLSGTGAEEAFF.

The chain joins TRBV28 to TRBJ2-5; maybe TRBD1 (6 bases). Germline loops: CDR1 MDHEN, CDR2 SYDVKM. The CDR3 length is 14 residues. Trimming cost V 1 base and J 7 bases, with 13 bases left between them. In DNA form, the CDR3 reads TGTGCCAGCAGTTTATCTGGGACACGGGGGACCCAGTACTTC. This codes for CASSLSGTRGTQYF.

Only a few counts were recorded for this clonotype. CDR3 region: CASSRALGSGSSSYEQYF. The CDR3 nucleotides are TGTGCCAGCAGCCGAGCACTAGGAAGCGGCTCCAGCTCCTACGAGCAGTACTTC. V is TRBV3-1 and J is TRBJ2-7; tentative D call: TRBD2 (5 bases). V dropped 4 bases and J dropped 0 bases, with 22 bases sitting between them. Germline V gene sequence: CDR1 LGHDT, CDR2 YNNKEL (reference sequence). The CDR3 extends over 18 amino acids.

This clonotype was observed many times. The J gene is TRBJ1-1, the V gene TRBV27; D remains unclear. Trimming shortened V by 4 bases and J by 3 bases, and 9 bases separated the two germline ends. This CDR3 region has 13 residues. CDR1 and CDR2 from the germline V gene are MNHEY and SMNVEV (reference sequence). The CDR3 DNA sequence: TGTGCCAGCAGTTCATGGGATCACACTGAAGCTTTCTTT. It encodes CASSSWDHTEAFF.

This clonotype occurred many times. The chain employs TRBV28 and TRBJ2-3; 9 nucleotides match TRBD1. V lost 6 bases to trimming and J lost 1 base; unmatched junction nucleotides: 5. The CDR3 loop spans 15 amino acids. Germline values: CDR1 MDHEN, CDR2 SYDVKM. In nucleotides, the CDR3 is TGTGCCAGCAGAACACAGGGGGCCGGCACAGATACGCAGTATTTT. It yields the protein CASRTQGAGTDTQYF.

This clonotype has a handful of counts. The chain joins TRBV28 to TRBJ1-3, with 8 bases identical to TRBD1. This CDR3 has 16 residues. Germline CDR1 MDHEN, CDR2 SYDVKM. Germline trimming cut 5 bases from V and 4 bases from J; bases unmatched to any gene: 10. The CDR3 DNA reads TGTGCCAGCAGTCCATACTACGGGACAGGAGGAAACACCATATATTTT. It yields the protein CASSPYYGTGGNTIYF.

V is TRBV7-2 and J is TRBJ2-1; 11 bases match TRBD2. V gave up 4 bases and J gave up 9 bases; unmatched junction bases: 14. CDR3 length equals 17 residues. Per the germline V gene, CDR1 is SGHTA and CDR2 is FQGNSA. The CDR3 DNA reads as TGTGCCAGCAGCTCCGGTTTCCGGCTAGCGGGAGGTCGTGAGCAGTTCTTC. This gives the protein CASSSGFRLAGGREQFF. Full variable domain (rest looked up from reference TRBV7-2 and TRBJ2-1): GAGVSQSPSNKVTEKGKDVELRCDPISGHTALYWYRQSLGQGLEFLIYFQGNSAPDKSGLPSDRFSAERTGGSVSTLTIQRTQQEDSAVYLCASSSGFRLAGGREQFFGPGTRLTVL.

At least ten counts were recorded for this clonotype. The CDR3 DNA reads as TGTGCCAGCAGTCCCGTGACAGGAGCAAACACAGATACGCAGTATTTT. The encoded protein is CASSPVTGANTDTQYF. The chain uses TRBV12-3 or TRBV12-4 and TRBJ2-3; tentative D call: TRBD1 (6 bases). This CDR3 is 16 amino acids long. Trimming removed 5 bases at V and 2 bases at J, with 17 bases between.

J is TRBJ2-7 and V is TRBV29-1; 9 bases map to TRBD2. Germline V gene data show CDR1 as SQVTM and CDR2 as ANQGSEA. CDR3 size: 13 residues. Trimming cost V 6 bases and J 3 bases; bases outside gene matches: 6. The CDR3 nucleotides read TGCAGCGTCCCCGGGACTAGCTTCTACGAGCAGTACTTC. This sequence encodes CSVPGTSFYEQYF.

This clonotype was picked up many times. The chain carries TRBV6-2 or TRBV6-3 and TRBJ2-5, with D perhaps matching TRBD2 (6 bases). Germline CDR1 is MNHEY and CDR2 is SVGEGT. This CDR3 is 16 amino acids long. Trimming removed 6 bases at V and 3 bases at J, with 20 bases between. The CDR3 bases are TGTGCCAGCAGAGAATTCGGTCGGGACTTTAAAGAGACCCAGTACTTC. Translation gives CASREFGRDFKETQYF.

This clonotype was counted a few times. CDR3 coding DNA: TGCAGTGCTAGCCCCGGAGGAGCGGGAGGGCACTACGAGCAGTACTTC. Translation: CSASPGGAGGHYEQYF. This sequence joins TRBV20-1 and TRBJ2-7, with TRBD2 matching over 10 bases. CDR1 and CDR2 (germline): DFQATT, SNEGSKA (reference sequence). The CDR3 is made up of 16 amino acids. V shed 3 bases and J 3 bases; nucleotides not matched to a gene: 11.

The CDR3 here is CAMTRRQDYSGANVLTF. DNA for the CDR3: TGTGCCATGACCCGCCGACAGGATTACTCTGGGGCCAACGTCCTGACTTTC. The chain carries TRBV4-2 and TRBJ2-6; TRBD1 is a possible D gene (6 bases). The CDR3 spans 17 residues. V was clipped by 10 bases and J by 0 bases, with 19 bases between them. Germline assignment: CDR1 LGHNA and CDR2 YNFKEQ.

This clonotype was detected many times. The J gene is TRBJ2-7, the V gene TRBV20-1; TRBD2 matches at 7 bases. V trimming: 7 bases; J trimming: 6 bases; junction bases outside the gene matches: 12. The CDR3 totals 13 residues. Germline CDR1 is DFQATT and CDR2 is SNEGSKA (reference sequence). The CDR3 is CSGDGGNQAEQYF. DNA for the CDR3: TGCAGTGGTGACGGGGGGAATCAAGCCGAGCAGTACTTC.

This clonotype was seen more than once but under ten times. Here the CDR3 reads CASGLGQGGPLSTEQYF. The CDR3 DNA is TGTGCCAGCGGACTGGGACAGGGGGGCCCCCTTTCTACTGAGCAGTACTTC. The chain combines TRBV6-1 with TRBJ2-7; TRBD1 agrees at 11 bases. The CDR3 length is 17 residues. Germline trimming cut 8 bases from V and 7 bases from J; bases unmatched to any gene: 19. CDR1 is MNHNS and CDR2 is SASEGT in the germline V gene.

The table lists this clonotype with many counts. CDR3: CASSRTVSGELFF. Here the CDR3 DNA reads TGCGCCAGCAGCCGGACAGTTTCCGGGGAGCTGTTTTTT. This rearrangement joins TRBV5-1 to TRBJ2-2; a possible D gene is TRBD1 (6 bases). Germline assignment: CDR1 SGHRS and CDR2 YFSETQ. V shed 4 bases and J shed 6 bases, with 10 bases lying between them. The CDR3 loop spans 13 amino acids.

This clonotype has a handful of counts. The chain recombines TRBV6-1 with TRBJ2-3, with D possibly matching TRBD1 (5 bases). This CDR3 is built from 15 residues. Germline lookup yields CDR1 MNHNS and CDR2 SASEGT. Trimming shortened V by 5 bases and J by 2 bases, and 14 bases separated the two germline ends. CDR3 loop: CASSPTAGYTDTQYF. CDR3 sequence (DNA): TGTGCCAGCAGTCCGACAGCTGGATACACAGATACGCAGTATTTT.

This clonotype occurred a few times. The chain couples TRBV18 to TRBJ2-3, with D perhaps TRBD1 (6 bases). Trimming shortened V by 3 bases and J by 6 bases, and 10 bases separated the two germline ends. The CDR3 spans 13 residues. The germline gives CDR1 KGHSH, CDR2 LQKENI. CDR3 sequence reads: CASSPQGMDTQYF. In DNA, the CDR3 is TGTGCCAGCTCACCGCAGGGGATGGATACGCAGTATTTT. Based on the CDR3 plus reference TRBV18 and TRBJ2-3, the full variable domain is NAGVMQNPRHLVRRRGQEARLRCSPMKGHSHVYWYRQLPEEGLKFMVYLQKENIIDESGMPKERFSAEFPKEGPSILRIQQVVRGDSAAYFCASSPQGMDTQYFGPGTRLTVL.

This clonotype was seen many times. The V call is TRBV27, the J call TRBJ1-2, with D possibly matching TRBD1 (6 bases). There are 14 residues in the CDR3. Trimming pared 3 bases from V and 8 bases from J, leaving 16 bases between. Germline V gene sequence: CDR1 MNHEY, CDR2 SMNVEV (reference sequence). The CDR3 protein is CASSFLGGASGYTF. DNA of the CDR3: TGTGCCAGCAGTTTCCTCGGGGGGGCGAGCGGCTACACCTTC.

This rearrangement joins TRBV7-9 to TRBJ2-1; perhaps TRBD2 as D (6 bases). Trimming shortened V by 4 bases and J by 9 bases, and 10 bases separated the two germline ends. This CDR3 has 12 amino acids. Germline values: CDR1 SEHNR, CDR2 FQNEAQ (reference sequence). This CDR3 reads CASSSLASEQFF. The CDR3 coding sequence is TGTGCCAGCAGCTCACTAGCATCTGAGCAGTTCTTC.

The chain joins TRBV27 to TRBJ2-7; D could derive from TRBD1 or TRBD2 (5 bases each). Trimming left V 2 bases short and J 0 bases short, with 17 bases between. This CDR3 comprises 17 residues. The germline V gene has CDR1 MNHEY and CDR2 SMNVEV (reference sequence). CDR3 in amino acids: CASSLKLGRESSYEQYF. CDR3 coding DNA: TGTGCCAGCAGTTTAAAGTTGGGCAGGGAGTCCTCCTACGAGCAGTACTTC.

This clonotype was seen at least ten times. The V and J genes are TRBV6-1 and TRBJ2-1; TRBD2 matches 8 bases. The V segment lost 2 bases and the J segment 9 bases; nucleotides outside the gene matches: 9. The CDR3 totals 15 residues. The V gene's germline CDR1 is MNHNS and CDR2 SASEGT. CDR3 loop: CASSELAREDGEQFF. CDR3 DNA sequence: TGTGCCAGCAGTGAATTGGCGCGGGAGGACGGTGAGCAGTTCTTC.

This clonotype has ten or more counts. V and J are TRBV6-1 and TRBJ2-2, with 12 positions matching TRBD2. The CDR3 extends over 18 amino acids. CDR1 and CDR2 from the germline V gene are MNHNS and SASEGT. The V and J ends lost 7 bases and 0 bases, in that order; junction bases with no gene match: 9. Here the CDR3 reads CASTGLAGTTTNTGELFF. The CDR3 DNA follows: TGTGCCAGCACTGGACTAGCGGGGACCACCACGAACACCGGGGAGCTGTTTTTT.

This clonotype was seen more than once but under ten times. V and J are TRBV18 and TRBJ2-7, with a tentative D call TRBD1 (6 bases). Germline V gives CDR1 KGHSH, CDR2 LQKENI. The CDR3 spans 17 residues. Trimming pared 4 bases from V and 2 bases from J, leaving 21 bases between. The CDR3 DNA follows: TGTGCCAGCTCACTCCAAAGAGACAGGTTTTTCGCCTACGAGCAGTACTTC. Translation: CASSLQRDRFFAYEQYF. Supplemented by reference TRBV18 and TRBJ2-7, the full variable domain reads NAGVMQNPRHLVRRRGQEARLRCSPMKGHSHVYWYRQLPEEGLKFMVYLQKENIIDESGMPKERFSAEFPKEGPSILRIQQVVRGDSAAYFCASSLQRDRFFAYEQYFGPGTRLTVT.

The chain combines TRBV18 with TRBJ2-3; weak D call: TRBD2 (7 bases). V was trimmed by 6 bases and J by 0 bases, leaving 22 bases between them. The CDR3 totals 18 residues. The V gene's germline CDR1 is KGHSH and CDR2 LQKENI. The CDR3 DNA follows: TGTGCCAGCTCCTTCTCAAGGTCGGGGGGCCGGAGCACAGATACGCAGTATTTT. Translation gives CASSFSRSGGRSTDTQYF.

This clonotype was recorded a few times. CDR3 residues: CASSRGSEYEQFF. CDR3 DNA sequence: TGCGCCAGCTCTAGGGGATCCGAGTATGAGCAGTTCTTC. This chain links TRBV5-1 with TRBJ2-1; possible D gene TRBD1, 5 bases. The V gene lost 7 bases and the J gene lost 8 bases, with 16 bases spanning the gap. The germline gives CDR1 SGHRS, CDR2 YFSETQ. The CDR3 covers 13 residues.

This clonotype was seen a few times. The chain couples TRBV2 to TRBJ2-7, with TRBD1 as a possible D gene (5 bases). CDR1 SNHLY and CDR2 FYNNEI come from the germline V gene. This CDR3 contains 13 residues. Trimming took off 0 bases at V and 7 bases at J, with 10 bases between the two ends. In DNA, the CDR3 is TGTGCCAGCAGTGAAGCGCCAGGGTGGGAGCAGTACTTC. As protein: CASSEAPGWEQYF.

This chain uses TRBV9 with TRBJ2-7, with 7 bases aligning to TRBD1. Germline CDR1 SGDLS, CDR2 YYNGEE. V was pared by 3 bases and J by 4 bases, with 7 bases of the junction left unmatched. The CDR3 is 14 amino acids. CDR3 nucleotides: TGTGCCAGCAGCGAGAGAGGGGGACAGTACGAGCAGTACTTC. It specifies CASSERGGQYEQYF.

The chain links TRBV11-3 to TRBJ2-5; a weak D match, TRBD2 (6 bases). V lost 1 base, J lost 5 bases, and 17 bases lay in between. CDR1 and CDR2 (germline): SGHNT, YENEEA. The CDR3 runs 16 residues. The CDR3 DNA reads TGTGCCAGCAGCTTAGGTCGGCAGGGAGGTCTGGAGACCCAGTACTTC. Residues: CASSLGRQGGLETQYF.

For the CDR3, the DNA is TGTGCCAGCAGCCCTAGACAGGGGACGAACACCGGGGAGCTGTTTTTT. Protein product: CASSPRQGTNTGELFF. The chain couples TRBV7-9 to TRBJ2-2; 8 bases fit TRBD1. CDR3 length: 16 residues. From germline, CDR1 is SEHNR and CDR2 FQNEAQ (reference sequence). J was trimmed by 0 bases and V by 5 bases; bases with no gene match: 5.